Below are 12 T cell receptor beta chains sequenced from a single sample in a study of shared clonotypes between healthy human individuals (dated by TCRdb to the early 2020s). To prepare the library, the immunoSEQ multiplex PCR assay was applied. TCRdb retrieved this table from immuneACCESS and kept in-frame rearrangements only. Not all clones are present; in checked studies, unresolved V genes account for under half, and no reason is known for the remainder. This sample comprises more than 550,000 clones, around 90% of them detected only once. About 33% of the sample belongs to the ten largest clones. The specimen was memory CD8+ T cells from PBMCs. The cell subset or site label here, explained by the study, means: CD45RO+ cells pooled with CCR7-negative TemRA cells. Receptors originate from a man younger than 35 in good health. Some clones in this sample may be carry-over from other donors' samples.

The CDR3 nucleotides read TGTGCCAGCAGCTTCCTAGAGGGCCCTGAAGCTTTCTTT. As protein: CASSFLEGPEAFF. The chain has TRBV27 and TRBJ1-1; D not certain. In germline, CDR1 is MNHEY, CDR2 SMNVEV (reference sequence). Trimming pared 6 bases from V and 6 bases from J, leaving 14 bases between. CDR3 length: 13 residues.

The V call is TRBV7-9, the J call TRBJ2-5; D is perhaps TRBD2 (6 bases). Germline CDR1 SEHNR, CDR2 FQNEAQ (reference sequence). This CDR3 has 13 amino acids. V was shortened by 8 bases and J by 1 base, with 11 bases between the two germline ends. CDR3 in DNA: TGTGCCAGCGTCCTGGGGGGCCAAGAGACCCAGTACTTC. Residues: CASVLGGQETQYF.

CDR3 sequence (DNA): TGTGCCAGCAGTTTAACCGGGACAGGGGGGGGCGAGCAGTACTTC. Protein: CASSLTGTGGGEQYF. The chain recombines TRBV28 with TRBJ2-7; the match to TRBD1 covers 11 bases. This CDR3 has 15 amino acids. Germline V gene sequence: CDR1 MDHEN, CDR2 SYDVKM. With 2 bases clipped from V and 6 bases from J, the junction kept 6 bases outside the gene matches.

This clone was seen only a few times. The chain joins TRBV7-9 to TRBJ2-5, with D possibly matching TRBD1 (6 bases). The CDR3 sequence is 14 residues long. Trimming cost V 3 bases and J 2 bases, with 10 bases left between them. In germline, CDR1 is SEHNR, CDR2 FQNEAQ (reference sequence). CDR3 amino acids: CASSFTGIQETQYF. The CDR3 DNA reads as TGTGCCAGCAGCTTTACAGGGATTCAAGAGACCCAGTACTTC.

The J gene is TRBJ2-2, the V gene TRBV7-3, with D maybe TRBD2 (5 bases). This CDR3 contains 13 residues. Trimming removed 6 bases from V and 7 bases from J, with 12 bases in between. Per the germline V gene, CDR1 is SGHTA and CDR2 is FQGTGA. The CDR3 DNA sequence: TGTGCCAGCAGGGCTAGCCGGGGCGGGGAGCTGTTTTTT. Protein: CASRASRGGELFF.

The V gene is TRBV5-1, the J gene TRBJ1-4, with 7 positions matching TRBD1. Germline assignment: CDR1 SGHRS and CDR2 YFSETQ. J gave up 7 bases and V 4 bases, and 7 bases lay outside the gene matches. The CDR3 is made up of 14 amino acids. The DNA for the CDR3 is TGCGCCAGCAGCGCGACAGGGCAGGGTGAAAAACTGTTTTTT. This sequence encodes CASSATGQGEKLFF.

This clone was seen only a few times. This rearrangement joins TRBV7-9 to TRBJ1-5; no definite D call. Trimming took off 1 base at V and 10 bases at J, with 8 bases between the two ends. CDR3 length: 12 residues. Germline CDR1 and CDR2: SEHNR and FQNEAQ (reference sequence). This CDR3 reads CASSLGSRPQHF. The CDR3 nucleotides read TGTGCCAGCAGCTTAGGCTCCCGTCCCCAGCATTTT.

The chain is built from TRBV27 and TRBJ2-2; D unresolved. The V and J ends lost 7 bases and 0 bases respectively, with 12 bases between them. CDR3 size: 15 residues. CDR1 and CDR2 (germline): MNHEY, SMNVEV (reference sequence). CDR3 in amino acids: CASTTYDPNTGELFF. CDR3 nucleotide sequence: TGTGCCAGCACTACCTACGACCCGAACACCGGGGAGCTGTTTTTT.

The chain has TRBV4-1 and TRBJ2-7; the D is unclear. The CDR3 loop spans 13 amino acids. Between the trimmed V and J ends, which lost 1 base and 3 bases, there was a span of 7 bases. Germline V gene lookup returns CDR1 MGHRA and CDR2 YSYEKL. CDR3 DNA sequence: TGCGCCAGCAGCCAAGCAAATAACTACGAGCAGTACTTC. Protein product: CASSQANNYEQYF.

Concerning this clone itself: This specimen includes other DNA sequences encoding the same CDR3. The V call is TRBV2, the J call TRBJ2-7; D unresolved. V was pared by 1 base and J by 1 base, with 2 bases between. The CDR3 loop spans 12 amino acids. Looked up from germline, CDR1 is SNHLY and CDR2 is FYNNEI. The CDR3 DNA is TGTGCCAGCAGTGAAGGTTCCTACGAGCAGTACTTC. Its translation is CASSEGSYEQYF.

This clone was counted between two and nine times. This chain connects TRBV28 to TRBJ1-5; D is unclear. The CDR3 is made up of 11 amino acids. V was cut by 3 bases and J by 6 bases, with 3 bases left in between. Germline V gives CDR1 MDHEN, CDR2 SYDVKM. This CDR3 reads CASSFTQPQHF. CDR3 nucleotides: TGTGCCAGCAGTTTCACTCAGCCCCAGCATTTT.

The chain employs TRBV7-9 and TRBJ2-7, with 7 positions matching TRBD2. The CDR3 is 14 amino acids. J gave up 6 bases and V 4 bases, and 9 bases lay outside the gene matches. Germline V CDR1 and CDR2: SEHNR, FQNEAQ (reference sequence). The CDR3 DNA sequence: TGTGCCAGCAGCTCCCCCGGGGTAGCGGGCGAGCAGTACTTC. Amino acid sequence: CASSSPGVAGEQYF.